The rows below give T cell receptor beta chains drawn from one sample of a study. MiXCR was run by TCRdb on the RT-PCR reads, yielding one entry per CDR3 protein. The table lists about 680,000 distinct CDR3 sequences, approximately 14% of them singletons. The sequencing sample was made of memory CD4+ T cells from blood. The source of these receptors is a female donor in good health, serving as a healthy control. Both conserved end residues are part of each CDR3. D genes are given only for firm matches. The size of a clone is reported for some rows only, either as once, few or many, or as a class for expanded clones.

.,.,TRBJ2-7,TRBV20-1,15,TGCAGGGTGCCTTCTAGCCGGCGGGATCCTTACGAGCAGTACTTC,CRVPSSRRDPYEQYF
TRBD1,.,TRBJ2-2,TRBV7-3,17,TGTGCCAGCAGCTTACCCGTCTTAGGGACAGGCACCGGGGAGCTGTTTTTT,CASSLPVLGTGTGELFF
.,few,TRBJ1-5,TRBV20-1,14,TGCAGTGCTAGGCCGGGACTTCTTAATCAGCCCCAGCATTTT,CSARPGLLNQPQHF
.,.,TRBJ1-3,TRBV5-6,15,TGTGCCAGCAGCTTGGGCAGATACTCTGGAAACACCATATATTTT,CASSLGRYSGNTIYF
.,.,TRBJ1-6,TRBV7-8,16,TGTGCCAGCAGCTTACAAGGGGGATCCTATAATTCACCCCTCCACTTT,CASSLQGGSYNSPLHF
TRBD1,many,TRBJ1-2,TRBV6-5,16,TGTGCCAGCAGTTACTCGACAGGGCTGGGGGACTATGGCTACACCTTC,CASSYSTGLGDYGYTF
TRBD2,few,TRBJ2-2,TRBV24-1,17,TGTGCCACCAGTGACCCCTCTGCTAGCGGGAGGACCGGGGAGCTGTTTTTT,CATSDPSASGRTGELFF
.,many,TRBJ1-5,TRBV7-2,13,TGTGCCAGCAGCTTAGAGGGTATTCAGCCCCAGCATTTT,CASSLEGIQPQHF
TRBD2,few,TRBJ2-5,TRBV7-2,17,TGTGCCAGCAGCATAAGGACTAGCGGGAGCTCCTGGGAGACCCAGTACTTC,CASSIRTSGSSWETQYF
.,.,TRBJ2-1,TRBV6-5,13,TGTGCCAGCAGTTTACTCGTAAGGGGTGAGCAGTTCTTC,CASSLLVRGEQFF
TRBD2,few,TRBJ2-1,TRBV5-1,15,TGCGCCAGCAGCCGTGTAGCGGGAGGGCCACATGAGCAGTTCTTC,CASSRVAGGPHEQFF
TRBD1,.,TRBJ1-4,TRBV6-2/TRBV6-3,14,TGTGCCAGCAGAAGACAGGGCTCGGAAGAAAAACTGTTTTTT,CASRRQGSEEKLFF
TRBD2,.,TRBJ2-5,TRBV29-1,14,TGCAGCGTTGCAGGTGCGGGAGGCGGAGAGACCCAGTACTTC,CSVAGAGGGETQYF
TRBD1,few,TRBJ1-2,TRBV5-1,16,TGCGCCAGCACCTACCTGACAGGGGACGGCCTCGCTGGCTACACCTTC,CASTYLTGDGLAGYTF
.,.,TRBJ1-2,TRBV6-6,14,TGTGCCAGCAGTTACGTGACTGGGGGGGATGGGTACACCTTC,CASSYVTGGDGYTF
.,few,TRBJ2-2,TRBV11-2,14,TGTGCCAGCAGCTTAGTCTTTGCTACCGGGGAGCTGTTTTTT,CASSLVFATGELFF
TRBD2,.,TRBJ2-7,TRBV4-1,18,TGCGCCAGCAGCCTGGCTAGCGGAAGCCTTAACCCCTCCTACGAGCAGTACTTC,CASSLASGSLNPSYEQYF
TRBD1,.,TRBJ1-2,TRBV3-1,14,TGTGCCAGCAGCCGACAGGGAATCGACTATGGCTACACCTTC,CASSRQGIDYGYTF
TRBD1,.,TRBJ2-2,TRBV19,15,TGTGCCAGTAGTACCGGGACAGGGCTCCCCGGGGAGCTGTTTTTT,CASSTGTGLPGELFF
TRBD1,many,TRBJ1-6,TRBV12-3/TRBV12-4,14,TGTGCCAGCAGCCCAGACAGGGGGGAATCACCCCTCCACTTT,CASSPDRGESPLHF
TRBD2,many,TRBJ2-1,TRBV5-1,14,TGCGCCAGCAGCTTAGGGACTAGCTTAGGTGAGCAGTTCTTC,CASSLGTSLGEQFF
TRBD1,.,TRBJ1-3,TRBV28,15,TGTGCCGGCAGTTCCCGGACAGGGGGTCTTTCGGGCATATATTTT,CAGSSRTGGLSGIYF
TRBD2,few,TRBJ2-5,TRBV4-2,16,TGTGCCAGCAGCCACACTATAGCGGGGGGGCAAGAGACCCAGTACTTC,CASSHTIAGGQETQYF
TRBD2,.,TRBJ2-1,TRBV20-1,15,TGCAGTGCTAGAAAAGGGACTAGCCTTTATGGTGAGCAGTTCTTC,CSARKGTSLYGEQFF
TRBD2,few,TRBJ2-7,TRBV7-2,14,TGTGCCAGCAGCTTCCTAGCGGGCACCTACGAGCAGTACTTC,CASSFLAGTYEQYF
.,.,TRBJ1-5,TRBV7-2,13,TGTGCCAGCAGCTTCGGGTCGGGTCAGCCCCAGCATTTT,CASSFGSGQPQHF
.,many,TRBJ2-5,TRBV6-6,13,TGTGCCAGCAGTTTTTACTCGGAAGAGACCCAGTACTTC,CASSFYSEETQYF
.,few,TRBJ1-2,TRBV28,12,TGTGCCAGCAGTCCCGCGACCTATGGCTACACCTTC,CASSPATYGYTF
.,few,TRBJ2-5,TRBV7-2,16,TGTGCCAGCAGCCCTCCAGGGGGGATTGCGAGGAAGACCCAGTACTTC,CASSPPGGIARKTQYF
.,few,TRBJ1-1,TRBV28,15,TGTGCCAGCAGCACAAGGCAGGCCTCTATGCCGGGAGCTTTCTTT,CASSTRQASMPGAFF
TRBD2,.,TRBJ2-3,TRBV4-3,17,TGCGCCAGCAGCCAAGATGTGCCTAGCGGGATGACGAGAGTGCAGTATTTT,CASSQDVPSGMTRVQYF
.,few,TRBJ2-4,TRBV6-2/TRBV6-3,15,TGTGCCAGCACCCAGGTTACAGGGGCCAAAAACATTCAGTACTTC,CASTQVTGAKNIQYF
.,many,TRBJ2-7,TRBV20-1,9,TGCCTGCTGGGCAACGAGCAGTACTTC,CLLGNEQYF
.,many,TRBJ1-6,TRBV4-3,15,TGCGCCAGCAGCCTTAACAGGGTCGACAATTCACCCCTCCACTTT,CASSLNRVDNSPLHF
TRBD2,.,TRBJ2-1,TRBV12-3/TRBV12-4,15,TGTGCCAGCAGTTTATCTAGCGGGATCTCCAATGAGCAGTTCTTC,CASSLSSGISNEQFF
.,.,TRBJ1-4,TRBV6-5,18,TGTGCCAGCAGCTATATTCCGGGACACTCTGCAACTAATGAAAAACTGTTTTTT,CASSYIPGHSATNEKLFF
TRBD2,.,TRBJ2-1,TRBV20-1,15,TGCAGTGCTATCCGACTAGCGGGGACCTACAATGAGCAGTTCTTC,CSAIRLAGTYNEQFF
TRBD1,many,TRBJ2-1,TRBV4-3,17,TGCGCCAGCAGCCAAGCACGCGGGACAGGGCTAACATATGAGCAGTTCTTC,CASSQARGTGLTYEQFF
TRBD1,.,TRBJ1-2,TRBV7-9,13,TGTGCCAGCACCCCGGGACAGACCTATGGCTACACCTTC,CASTPGQTYGYTF
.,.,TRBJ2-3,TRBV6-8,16,TGTGCCAGCACCGACGGAGGCGGGAGTAGGACAGATACGCCGTATTTT,CASTDGGGSRTDTPYF
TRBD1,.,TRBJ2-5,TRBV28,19,TGTGCCAGCAGTCGTTGGGGGGTCGGGACAGGGGATTTTGTGGAGACCCAGTACTTC,CASSRWGVGTGDFVETQYF
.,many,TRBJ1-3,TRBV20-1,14,TGCAGTGCTGGGGGACCGGACTCTGGAAACACCATATATTTT,CSAGGPDSGNTIYF
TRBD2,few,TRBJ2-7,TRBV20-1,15,TGCAGTGCTAGAGCCCTTAGCGGGAGTAGCTACGAGCAGTACTTC,CSARALSGSSYEQYF
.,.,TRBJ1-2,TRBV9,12,TGTGCCAGCAGCGTGCAGACCGGAGGGTTCACCTTC,CASSVQTGGFTF
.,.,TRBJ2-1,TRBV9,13,TGTGCCAGCAGCGTAGATCGCTACAATGAGCAGTTCTTC,CASSVDRYNEQFF
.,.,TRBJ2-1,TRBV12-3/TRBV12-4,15,TGTGCCAGCAGTTTAGGGGGGGGGGCTCTGGATGAGCAGTTCTTC,CASSLGGGALDEQFF
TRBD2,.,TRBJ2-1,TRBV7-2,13,TGTGCCAGCAGCCGCGGGAGCTTCGCTGAGCAGTTCTTC,CASSRGSFAEQFF
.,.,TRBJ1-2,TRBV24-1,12,TGTGCCACCAGTGGGGACACCTATGGCTACACCTTC,CATSGDTYGYTF
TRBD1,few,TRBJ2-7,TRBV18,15,TGTGCCAGCTCACCAAGACAGGGCGACTCCTACGAGCAGTACTTC,CASSPRQGDSYEQYF
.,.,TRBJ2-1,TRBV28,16,TGTGCCGTACAGGGTGGGGGAGCTCTTTCCTACAATGAGCAGTTCTTC,CAVQGGGALSYNEQFF
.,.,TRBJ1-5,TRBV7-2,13,TGTGCCAGCAGCTTTAGCGGGAGCTACAATGAGCATTTT,CASSFSGSYNEHF
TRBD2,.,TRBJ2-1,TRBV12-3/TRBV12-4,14,TGTGCCAGCAGGCGACGGGAGGGTACCAATGAGCAGTTCTTC,CASRRREGTNEQFF
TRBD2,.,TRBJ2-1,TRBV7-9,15,TGTGCCAGCAGCTTCCTCCTCGGGGAGGGGAATGAGCAGTTCTTC,CASSFLLGEGNEQFF
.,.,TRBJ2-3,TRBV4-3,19,TGCGCCAGCAGCCCAAGGGCCTTAGGGCCTAGCGTCCGCACAGATACGCAGTATTTT,CASSPRALGPSVRTDTQYF
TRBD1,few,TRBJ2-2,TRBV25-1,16,TGTGCCAGCAGAAAACCAGGGGGCAAGAACACCGGGGAGCTGTTTTTT,CASRKPGGKNTGELFF
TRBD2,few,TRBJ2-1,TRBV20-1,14,TGCAGTGCTAGTTATGGCGGGAGGTTGAATGAGCAGTTCTTC,CSASYGGRLNEQFF
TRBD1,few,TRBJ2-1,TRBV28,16,TGTGCCAGCCTTAGCCGACAGGGGTGGTCCTACAATGAGCAGTTCTTC,CASLSRQGWSYNEQFF